Presented here are 22 T cell receptor gamma chains from one specimen sequenced in a study of γδ T cells in repeated Plasmodium falciparum infection. Vgamma9/Vdelta2+ and Vdelta2-negative gammadelta T cells were flow-sorted from PBMC for bulk sequencing. TCRdb reapplied CATT to the multiplex PCR reads. The sample holds about 15,000 gamma-chain clones; under 2% are singletons and the top ten take 28%. Sequenced input: gamma-delta T cells from blood. Every receptor here comes from a pool of human donors (malaria-infected and uninfected, not separated).

Ten or more counts support this clone. A far larger clone is one base from this, pointing to a likely read error. The sample holds other DNA sequences that translate to the same CDR3. The V and J genes are TRGV9 and TRGJP. The CDR3 contains 17 residues. Germline assignment: CDR1 GITISATS and CDR2 ISYDGTV (reference sequence). DNA of the CDR3: TGCGCCTTGTGGGAGGCGGGACGAGAGTTGGGCAAAAAAATCAAGGTATTT. Protein product: CALWEAGRELGKKIKVF.

This clone was detected ten times or more. TCRdb's entry gives the protein of a much larger clone, which mismatches this DNA's translation at residue 8, likely from a read error; the protein reported here is translated from the DNA. The V call is TRGV9, the J call TRGJ1 or TRGJ2. This CDR3 contains 11 residues. V was clipped by 5 bases and J by 10 bases; unmatched bases: 8. The germline gives CDR1 GITISATS, CDR2 ISYDGTV (reference sequence). CDR3 in amino acids: CALWALPKKLF. CDR3 DNA: TGTGCCTTGTGGGCCCTCCCCAAGAAACTCTTT.

This clone was observed at least ten times. TCRdb assigns this DNA the protein of a much larger clone, which departs from its translation at residue 8; this likely reflects a read error, and the protein shown comes from translating the DNA. The chain combines TRGV9 with TRGJ1 or TRGJ2. Since TCRdb gives no J gene, matching the DNA to germline was used here to assign it. The V segment lost 4 bases and the J segment 4 bases; nucleotides outside the gene matches: 10. This CDR3 is built from 14 residues. Germline V gene lookup returns CDR1 GITISATS and CDR2 ISYDGTV (reference sequence). CDR3 loop: CALWDPIVYYKKLF. The DNA of the CDR3 is TGTGCCTTGTGGGACCCAATTGTCTATTATAAGAAACTCTTT.

This clone has at least ten counts. The protein TCRdb gives is from a much larger clone and does not agree with this DNA's translation at residue 8, likely a read error; the protein shown here comes from the DNA. V is TRGV9 and J is TRGJP. Trimming cost V 2 bases and J 9 bases; bases outside gene matches: 7. The length of the CDR3 is 16 residues. Germline V CDR1 and CDR2: GITISATS, ISYDGTV (reference sequence). The CDR3 loop is CALWEAIVLGKKIKVF. In DNA, the CDR3 is TGTGCCTTGTGGGAGGCAATTGTGTTGGGCAAAAAAATCAAGGTATTT.

In regard to this clone: With only one base between it and a far larger clone, this is likely a read error. This sample includes further DNA sequences coding for the same CDR3. V is TRGV3 and J is TRGJ1 or TRGJ2. TCRdb offers no J gene call, so here the DNA was matched to germline to obtain one. This CDR3 region has 13 residues. Germline values: CDR1 VTNTFY, CDR2 YDVSTARD (reference sequence). This CDR3 reads CATWDRRGYKKLF. The CDR3 DNA follows: TGTGCTACCTGGGACAGGCGGGGTTATAAGAAACTCTTT.

This clone was recorded a few times. The protein TCRdb lists belongs to a much larger clone and differs from this DNA's translation at residue 9, which points to a read error; the protein shown is made from the DNA. The chain combines TRGV9 with TRGJP. Since TCRdb gives no J gene, matching the DNA to germline was used here to assign it. This CDR3 comprises 19 residues. Per germline, CDR1 GITISATS and CDR2 ISYDGTV (reference sequence). With V trimmed by 0 bases and J by 3 bases, 8 bases remained unmatched. DNA for the CDR3: TGTGCCTTGTGGGAGGTGGAATTCACGCAAGAGTTGGGCAAAAAAATCAAGGTATTT. It encodes CALWEVEFTQELGKKIKVF.

This clone was seen a handful of times. The TCRdb protein, from a much larger clone, departs from this DNA's translation at residue 8, likely by read error; the protein shown derives from the DNA. J is TRGJ1 or TRGJ2 and V is TRGV3. Because TCRdb records no J gene, it was assigned here through a match of the DNA to germline. CDR1 is VTNTFY and CDR2 is YDVSTARD in the germline V gene (reference sequence). This CDR3 contains 15 residues. The V and J ends lost 3 bases and 0 bases, in that order; junction bases with no gene match: 8. The CDR3 reads CATWDPPGNYYKKLF. Written as DNA, the CDR3 is TGTGCCACCTGGGACCCCCCCGGGAATTATTATAAGAAACTCTTT.

This clone showed up just a few times. It is likely a read error: a sequence one base away is far more abundant. In the same sample, other DNA sequences code for this CDR3. There is no J gene call, but TRGV4 is given as the V gene. There are 17 residues in the CDR3. Germline-derived CDR1 and CDR2 are EGSTGY and YDSYTSSV. The CDR3 sequence: CATWAHHPRSSDWIKTF. DNA for the CDR3: TGTGCCACCTGGGCCCATCATCCACGTAGTAGTGATTGGATCAAGACATTT.

This clone was recorded a few times. A read error is likely here: a far larger clone is one base away. Additional DNA sequences in this sample encode the identical CDR3. CDR3 loop: CATWDGGVINYYKKLF. The CDR3 DNA sequence: TGTGCCACCTGGGATGGTGGTGTAATCAATTATTATAAGAAACTCTTT. The chain is built from TRGV4 and TRGJ1 or TRGJ2. This CDR3 spans 16 amino acids. Trimming removed 1 base from V and 1 base from J; junction bases left unmatched: 10. Germline V CDR1 and CDR2: EGSTGY, YDSYTSSV.

This clone was counted many times. It is likely a read error: a sequence one base away is far more abundant. Other nucleotide sequences in the sample specify the same CDR3. The J gene is TRGJP, the V gene TRGV9. TCRdb supplies no J gene; here it was assigned by aligning the nucleotide sequence to germline. CDR3 size: 17 residues. The germline CDR1 and CDR2 sequences are GITISATS and ISYDGTV (reference sequence). The DNA for the CDR3 is TGTGCTTTGTGGGAGGTGAAGGCCAAGTTGGGCAAAAAAATCAAGGTATTT. Translation: CALWEVKAKLGKKIKVF.

Comments on this clone: The protein held in TCRdb is that of a much larger clone and does not match this DNA's translation at residue 5, likely because of a read error; the protein shown is translated from the DNA. V is TRGV4 and J is TRGJ1 or TRGJ2. This CDR3 spans 15 amino acids. The germline CDR1 and CDR2 sequences are EGSTGY and YDSYTSSV. The DNA for the CDR3 is TGTGCCACCTGGGCTGGGCCTTTCTTTGATTATAAGAAACTCTTT. Translation: CATWAGPFFDYKKLF.

This clone showed up many times. A far larger clone is off by one base, so a read error is likely. The sample holds other DNA sequences that translate to the same CDR3. The chain couples TRGV9 to TRGJP. The J gene is not listed in TCRdb, so it was assigned here from a DNA match to germline. Per germline, CDR1 GITISATS and CDR2 ISYDGTV (reference sequence). The CDR3 spans 19 residues. The CDR3 DNA reads as TGTGCCTTGTGGGAGGTGCATCGCCCTCAAGAGTTGGGCAAAAAGATCAAGGTATTT. As protein: CALWEVHRPQELGKKIKVF.

There are many counts of this clone. The TCRdb protein, from a much larger clone, departs from this DNA's translation at residue 3, likely by read error; the protein shown derives from the DNA. The V gene is TRGV4, the J gene TRGJ1 or TRGJ2. Germline lookup yields CDR1 EGSTGY and CDR2 YDSYTSSV. The CDR3 length is 11 residues. The CDR3 DNA reads as TGTGCCTCCTGGACTTCGGATAAGAAACTCTTT. This sequence encodes CASWTSDKKLF.

This clone was observed at least ten times. The amino acid sequence in TCRdb belongs to a much larger clone and departs from this DNA's translation at residue 5, likely a sequencing read error; the sequence shown is translated from the DNA. The chain joins TRGV3 to TRGJ1 or TRGJ2. Per the germline V gene, CDR1 is VTNTFY and CDR2 is YDVSTARD (reference sequence). This CDR3 region has 13 residues. The CDR3 reads CATWGRPGYKKLF. DNA of the CDR3: TGTGCCACCTGGGGCAGGCCAGGTTATAAGAAACTCTTT.

This clone was detected only a few times. A read error likely explains why the TCRdb protein, taken from a much larger clone, differs from this DNA's translation at residue 7; the protein shown is translated from the DNA. The V and J genes are TRGV8 and TRGJ1 or TRGJ2. Matching the DNA to germline supplied the J gene, which TCRdb does not give. Germline loops: CDR1 VENAVY, CDR2 YDSYNSRV. The V gene end was trimmed by 5 bases and the J gene end by 7 bases; junction bases not matched to a gene: 8. The CDR3 is made up of 12 amino acids. CDR3 in DNA: TGTGCCACCTGGGCCACACAGTATAAGAAACTCTTT. It specifies CATWATQYKKLF.

This clone was counted at least ten times. This rearrangement joins TRGV3 to TRGJ1 or TRGJ2. The CDR3 has 15 residues. CDR1 and CDR2 from the germline V gene are VTNTFY and YDVSTARD (reference sequence). The J segment lost 2 bases and the V segment lost 0 bases, leaving 7 bases of the junction unmatched. This CDR3 is CATWDRPRDYYKKLF. In nucleotides, the CDR3 is TGTGCCACCTGGGACAGGCCTCGGGATTATTATAAGAAACTCTTT.

This clone was counted at least ten times. The amino acid sequence in TCRdb belongs to a much larger clone and departs from this DNA's translation at residue 3, likely a sequencing read error; the sequence shown is translated from the DNA. This chain joins TRGV5 and TRGJ1 or TRGJ2. The germline gives CDR1 VINAFY, CDR2 YDVSNSKD. CDR3 length: 14 amino acids. CDR3 sequence reads: CAAWDTLNYYKKLF. The CDR3 DNA is TGTGCCGCCTGGGACACTCTGAATTATTATAAGAAACTCTTT.

This clone is medium-sized within its sample. The likely explanation is a read error, given a far larger clone one base away. Other nucleotide sequences from this sample produce the same CDR3. V gene TRGV9 combines with J gene TRGJ1 or TRGJ2. The CDR3 length is 14 residues. Germline CDR1 is GITISATS and CDR2 is ISYDGTV (reference sequence). This chain's CDR3 is CALWEATNYYKKLF. CDR3 nucleotides: TGTGCCTTGTGGGAGGCTACGAATTATTATAAGAAGCTCTTT.

This clone appeared a few times. This DNA translates differently at residue 3 from the TCRdb protein, which is that of a much larger clone; a read error is likely, and the protein shown is the DNA's own translation. The V call is TRGV4, the J call TRGJ1 or TRGJ2. No J segment appears in TCRdb, so it was assigned here by matching the sequence to germline. CDR3 size: 13 residues. The germline V gene has CDR1 EGSTGY and CDR2 YDSYTSSV. The CDR3 DNA sequence: TGTGCCGCCTGGGATGTTGGTTATTATAAGAAACTCTTT. It codes for CAAWDVGYYKKLF.

This clone showed up just a few times. TCRdb's protein, taken from a much larger clone, differs from this DNA's translation at residue 11, likely owing to a read error; the protein displayed comes from the DNA. V is TRGV9 and J is TRGJP. The J gene is absent in TCRdb and was assigned here via DNA matching to germline. This CDR3 has 17 residues. CDR1 is GITISATS and CDR2 is ISYDGTV in the germline V gene (reference sequence). CDR3 DNA: TGTGCCTTGTGGGACCAGGTGCGAGAGTTGTGCAAAAAAATCAAGGTATTT. Amino acids: CALWDQVRELCKKIKVF.

Many counts were recorded for this clone. It is likely a read error: a sequence one base away is far more abundant. The same CDR3 is also encoded by other DNA sequences in this sample. No J gene was called, and the V gene is TRGV9. Germline V gene sequence: CDR1 GITISATS, CDR2 ISYDGTV (reference sequence). The CDR3 length is 15 residues. This CDR3 reads CALWEQELGKKIKVF. For the CDR3, the DNA is TGTGCCTTGTGGGAACAAGAGTTGGGCAAAAAAATCAAGGTGTTT.

This clone showed up just a few times. The amino acid sequence in TCRdb belongs to a much larger clone and departs from this DNA's translation at residue 11, likely a sequencing read error; the sequence shown is translated from the DNA. V is TRGV9 and J is TRGJ1 or TRGJ2. Assignment of the J gene here rests on matching the DNA to germline, because TCRdb gives none. The V segment lost 0 bases and the J segment 8 bases; nucleotides outside the gene matches: 13. CDR1 is GITISATS, CDR2 ISYDGTV, per germline (reference sequence). This CDR3 is built from 15 residues. The chain's CDR3 is CALWEVQGGRHKKLF. CDR3 sequence (DNA): TGTGCCTTGTGGGAGGTGCAAGGGGGTCGGCATAAGAAACTCTTT.